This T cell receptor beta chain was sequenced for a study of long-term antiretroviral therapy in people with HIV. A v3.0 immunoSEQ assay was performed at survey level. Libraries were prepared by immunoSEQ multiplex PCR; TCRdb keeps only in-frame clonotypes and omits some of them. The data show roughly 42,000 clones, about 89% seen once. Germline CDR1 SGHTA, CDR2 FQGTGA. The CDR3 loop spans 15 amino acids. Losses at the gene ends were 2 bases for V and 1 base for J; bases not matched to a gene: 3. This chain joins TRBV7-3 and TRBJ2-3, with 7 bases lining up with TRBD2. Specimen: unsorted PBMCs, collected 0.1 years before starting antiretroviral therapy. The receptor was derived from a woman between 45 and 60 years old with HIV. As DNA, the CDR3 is TGTGCCAGCAGCTTACGGGGGAGGGGCACAGATACGCAGTATTTT. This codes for CASSLRGRGTDTQYF.